The 13 T cell receptor beta chains listed next were all sequenced from one sample in a study of blood T cell repertoires in COVID-19. Only in-frame clones appear in the TCRdb table, and some are missing; sequencing was by immunoSEQ multiplex PCR. The sample carries 65,000 to 90,000 clones, around nine tenths recorded once. The sequencing sample was made of peripheral blood. The receptors stem from a man younger than 45 with acute or convalescent COVID-19.

V usage is TRBV28 and J usage is TRBJ2-7; D remains unclear. Germline V lookup: CDR1 MDHEN, CDR2 SYDVKM. This CDR3 has 12 residues. V was clipped by 6 bases and J by 2 bases, with 8 bases between them. CDR3 DNA sequence: TGTGCCAGCAGCAAACAGCCCTACGAGCAGTACTTC. This sequence encodes CASSKQPYEQYF.

The gene calls are TRBV7-3 and TRBJ2-1, with 12 bases aligning to TRBD2. V dropped 4 bases and J dropped 7; count of bases not matched to a gene: 8. Germline CDR1 and CDR2: SGHTA and FQGTGA. The CDR3 length is 16 residues. The CDR3 DNA follows: TGTGCCAGCAGCTCCCGGACTAGCGGGGCGAGGAATGAGCAGTTCTTC. This translates into CASSSRTSGARNEQFF.

The genes are TRBV7-2 and TRBJ2-1; TRBD2 aligns across 7 bases. Germline CDR1 is SGHTA and CDR2 is FQGNSA. The junction had 9 bases not matched to a gene; V was cut back by 5 bases and J by 8 bases. The length of the CDR3 is 14 residues. CDR3 DNA sequence: TGTGCCAGCAGCGCACGACTAGCTGGATATGAGCAGTTCTTC. This codes for CASSARLAGYEQFF.

V gene TRBV18 combines with J gene TRBJ2-1; D unresolved. V was trimmed by 3 bases and J by 8 bases, leaving 11 bases between them. This CDR3 is 13 amino acids long. Germline lookup yields CDR1 KGHSH and CDR2 LQKENI. CDR3 sequence (DNA): TGTGCCAGCTCACCCCTAGGCGACTATGAGCAGTTCTTC. Translation: CASSPLGDYEQFF.

This sequence joins TRBV10-3 and TRBJ1-3; a weak D match, TRBD1 (5 bases). The V end was cut by 10 bases, the J end by 3 bases, with 10 bases between. From germline, CDR1 is ENHRY and CDR2 SYGVKD. The CDR3 has 12 residues. The CDR3: CASGTLGNTIYF. Here the CDR3 DNA reads TGTGCCAGCGGGACGCTTGGAAACACCATATATTTT.

The rearrangement links TRBV12-1 to TRBJ2-2; TRBD2 was called by the table and not checked on the DNA. TRBV12-1 is annotated as a pseudogene. The CDR3 runs to 14 residues. CDR3 amino acids: CASSPDGGTGELFF. The CDR3, as DNA: TGTGCCAGCAGCCCCGACGGGGGCACCGGGGAGCTGTTTTTT.

This chain connects TRBV6-5 to TRBJ2-5; the match to TRBD2 covers 7 bases. This CDR3 has 15 amino acids. J was trimmed by 3 bases and V by 6 bases; bases with no gene match: 10. Germline lookup yields CDR1 MNHEY and CDR2 SVGAGI. CDR3 loop: CASSWSGDLKETQYF. CDR3 bases: TGTGCCAGCAGCTGGAGCGGGGACTTGAAAGAGACCCAGTACTTC.

V is TRBV18 and J is TRBJ2-1; 13 bases fit TRBD2. CDR1 is KGHSH and CDR2 is LQKENI in the germline V gene. This CDR3 has 19 amino acids. J gave up 5 bases and V 3 bases, and 13 bases lay outside the gene matches. The CDR3 bases are TGTGCCAGCTCACCGAACTATAATCGACTAGCGGGAGGCAACAATGAGCAGTTCTTC. Its translation: CASSPNYNRLAGGNNEQFF.

CDR3 DNA: TGCGCCAGCAGCCAAGATTTGGGGGCTAGAGGTAGTGAGACCCAGTACTTC. This sequence encodes CASSQDLGARGSETQYF. V and J are TRBV4-1 and TRBJ2-5, with TRBD1 as a possible D gene (6 bases). The CDR3 covers 17 residues. Looked up from germline, CDR1 is MGHRA and CDR2 is YSYEKL. V lost 0 bases, J lost 5 bases, and 19 bases lay in between.

This chain uses TRBV2 with TRBJ2-3; D is unresolved. V lost 6 bases and J lost 2, with 12 bases in between. Germline V gene data show CDR1 as SNHLY and CDR2 as FYNNEI. CDR3 size: 14 residues. CDR3 nucleotide sequence: TGTGCCAGCAGGCCGCTGACTGTCACAGATACGCAGTATTTT. Protein sequence: CASRPLTVTDTQYF.

This clone occurred once. V is TRBV28 and J is TRBJ2-1; D unresolved. The germline CDR1 and CDR2 sequences are MDHEN and SYDVKM. V was cut by 1 base and J by 6 bases, with 10 bases left in between. The CDR3 totals 14 residues. CDR3 amino acids: CASSLFPTGNEQFF. As DNA, the CDR3 is TGTGCCAGCAGTTTATTCCCCACGGGCAATGAGCAGTTCTTC.

The V call is TRBV28, the J call TRBJ1-4, with 8 nucleotides matching TRBD1. The CDR3 extends over 14 amino acids. The V gene end was trimmed by 7 bases and the J gene end by 5 bases; junction bases not matched to a gene: 6. Germline CDR1 is MDHEN and CDR2 is SYDVKM. The CDR3 region has the DNA TGTGCCAGCAATGGAAGACAGGGGAATGAAAAACTGTTTTTT. This encodes CASNGRQGNEKLFF.

The rearrangement uses TRBV20-1 and TRBJ2-2, with D possibly matching TRBD1 (6 bases). The CDR3 has 16 residues. V lost 3 bases and J 3 bases, leaving 17 bases between the germline ends. CDR1 DFQATT and CDR2 SNEGSKA come from the germline V gene (reference sequence). The CDR3 reads CSASRGQLVYTGELFF. CDR3 bases: TGCAGTGCTAGTCGCGGACAGTTGGTTTACACCGGGGAGCTGTTTTTT.